This T cell receptor (beta chain) is from a study of tumor-infiltrating lymphocytes in oesophageal squamous cell carcinoma. TCRdb re-called the PCR reads with MiXCR, one entry per CDR3 protein. The sample records 10,000 or so distinct CDR3 sequences, about 54% being singletons. The sequence came from a female donor with esophageal squamous cell carcinoma. The sequencing input was esophageal tumor tissue.

The CDR3 nucleotides read TGTGCCAGCAGCTCCTCAGGTCCAGATACGCAGTATTTT. It translates to CASSSSGPDTQYF. The chain couples TRBV7-2 to TRBJ2-3, with D unclear. There are 13 residues in the CDR3. V lost 4 bases to trimming and J lost 4 bases, with 9 bases between them. Germline values: CDR1 SGHTA, CDR2 FQGNSA.